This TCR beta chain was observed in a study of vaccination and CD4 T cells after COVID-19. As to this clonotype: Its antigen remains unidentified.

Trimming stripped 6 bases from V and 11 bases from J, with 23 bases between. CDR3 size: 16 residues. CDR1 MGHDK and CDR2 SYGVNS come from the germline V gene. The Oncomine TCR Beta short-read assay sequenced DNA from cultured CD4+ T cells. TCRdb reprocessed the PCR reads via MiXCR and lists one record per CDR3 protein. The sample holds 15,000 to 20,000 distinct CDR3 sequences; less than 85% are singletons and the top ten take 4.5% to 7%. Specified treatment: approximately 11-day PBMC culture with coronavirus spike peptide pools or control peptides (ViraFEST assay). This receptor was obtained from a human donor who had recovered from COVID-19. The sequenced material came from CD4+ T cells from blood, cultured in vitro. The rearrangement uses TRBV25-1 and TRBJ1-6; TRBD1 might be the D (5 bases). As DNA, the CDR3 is TGTGCCAGCAGCGACTCGGGACGGGGCCTTACAGCACCCCTCCACTTT. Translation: CASSDSGRGLTAPLHF. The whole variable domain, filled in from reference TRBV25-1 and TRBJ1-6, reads EADIYQTPRYLVIGTGKKITLECSQTMGHDKMYWYQQDPGMELHLIHYSYGVNSTEKGDLSSESTVSRIRTEHFPLTLESARPSHTSQYLCASSDSGRGLTAPLHFGNGTRLTVT.